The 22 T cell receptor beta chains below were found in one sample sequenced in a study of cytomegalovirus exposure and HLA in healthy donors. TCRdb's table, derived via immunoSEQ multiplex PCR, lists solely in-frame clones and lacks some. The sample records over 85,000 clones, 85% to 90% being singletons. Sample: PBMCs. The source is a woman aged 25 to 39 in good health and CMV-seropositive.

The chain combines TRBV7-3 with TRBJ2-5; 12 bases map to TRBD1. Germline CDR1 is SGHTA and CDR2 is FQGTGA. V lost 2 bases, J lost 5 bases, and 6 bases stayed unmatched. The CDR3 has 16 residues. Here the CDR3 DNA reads TGTGCCAGCAGCTTAGGGACAGGGGGCCGGGAGGAGACCCAGTACTTC. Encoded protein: CASSLGTGGREETQYF.

CDR3 sequence (DNA): TGTGCCAGCTCACAACAGGAGAACTATGGCTACACCTTC. This encodes CASSQQENYGYTF. The chain carries TRBV18 and TRBJ1-2; D is perhaps TRBD1 (5 bases). This CDR3 has 13 amino acids. V lost 4 bases, J lost 2 bases, and 8 bases lay in between. Germline CDR1 KGHSH, CDR2 LQKENI.

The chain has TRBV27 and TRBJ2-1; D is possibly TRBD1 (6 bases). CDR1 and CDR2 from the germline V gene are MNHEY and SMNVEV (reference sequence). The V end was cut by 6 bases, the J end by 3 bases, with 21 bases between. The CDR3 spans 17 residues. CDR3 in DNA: TGTGCCAGCAGCCTGAGGATAGGACAGATACTCTACAATGAGCAGTTCTTC. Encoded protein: CASSLRIGQILYNEQFF.

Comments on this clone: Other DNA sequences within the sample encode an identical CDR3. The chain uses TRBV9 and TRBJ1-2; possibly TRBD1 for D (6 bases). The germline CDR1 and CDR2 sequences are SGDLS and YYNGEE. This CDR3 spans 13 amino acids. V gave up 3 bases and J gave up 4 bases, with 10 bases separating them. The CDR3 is CASSAGGGYGYTF. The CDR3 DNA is TGTGCCAGCAGCGCGGGGGGCGGCTATGGCTACACCTTC.

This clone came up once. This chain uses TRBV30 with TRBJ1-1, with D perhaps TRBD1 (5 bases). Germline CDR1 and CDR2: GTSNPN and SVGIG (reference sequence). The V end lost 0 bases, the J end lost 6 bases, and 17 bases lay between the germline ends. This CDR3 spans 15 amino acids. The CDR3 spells CAWSVPFQGRAEAFF. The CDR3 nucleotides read TGTGCCTGGAGTGTACCGTTTCAGGGCCGGGCTGAAGCTTTCTTT.

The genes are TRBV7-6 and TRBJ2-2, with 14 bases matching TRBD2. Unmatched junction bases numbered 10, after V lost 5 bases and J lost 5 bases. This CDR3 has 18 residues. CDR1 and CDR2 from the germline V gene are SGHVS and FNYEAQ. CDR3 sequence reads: CASSRGLAGVSSTGELFF. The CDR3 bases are TGTGCCAGCAGCCGGGGACTAGCGGGAGTGTCGAGTACCGGGGAGCTGTTTTTT. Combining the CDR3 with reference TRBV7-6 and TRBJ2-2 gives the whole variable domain GAGVSQSPRYKVTKRGQDVALRCDPISGHVSLYWYRQALGQGPEFLTYFNYEAQQDKSGLPNDRFSAERPEGSISTLTIQRTEQRDSAMYRCASSRGLAGVSSTGELFFGEGSRLTVL.

The CDR3 bases are TGCGCCAGCAGCTTGGCCGGGGAGAAGGCTGAAGCTTTCTTT. Translated: CASSLAGEKAEAFF. The chain uses TRBV5-1 and TRBJ1-1; unclear D gene. Germline assignment: CDR1 SGHRS and CDR2 YFSETQ. The CDR3 consists of 14 residues. Trimming shortened V by 0 bases and J by 6 bases, and 12 bases separated the two germline ends.

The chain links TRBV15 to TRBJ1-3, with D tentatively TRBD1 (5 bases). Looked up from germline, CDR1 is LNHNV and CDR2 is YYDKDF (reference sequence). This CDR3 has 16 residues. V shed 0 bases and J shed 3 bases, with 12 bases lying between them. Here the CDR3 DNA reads TGTGCCACCAGCAGAGATAGTCGGACATTTGGAAACACCATATATTTT. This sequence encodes CATSRDSRTFGNTIYF.

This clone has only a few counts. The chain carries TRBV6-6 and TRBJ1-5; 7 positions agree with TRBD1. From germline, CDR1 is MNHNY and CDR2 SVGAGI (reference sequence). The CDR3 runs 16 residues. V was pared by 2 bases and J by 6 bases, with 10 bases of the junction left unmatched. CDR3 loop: CASSYGVGQRLQPQHF. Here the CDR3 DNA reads TGTGCCAGCAGTTACGGTGTGGGACAGCGGCTTCAGCCCCAGCATTTT.

Written as DNA, the CDR3 is TGTGCCAGCAGCTTTCTAGCGGGAGCGGGCACAGATACGCAGTATTTT. Its protein product is CASSFLAGAGTDTQYF. This chain connects TRBV7-9 to TRBJ2-3, with 10 bases matching TRBD2. V lost 3 bases to trimming and J lost 1 base; unmatched junction nucleotides: 4. Germline CDR1 is SEHNR and CDR2 is FQNEAQ (reference sequence). The CDR3 runs 16 residues.

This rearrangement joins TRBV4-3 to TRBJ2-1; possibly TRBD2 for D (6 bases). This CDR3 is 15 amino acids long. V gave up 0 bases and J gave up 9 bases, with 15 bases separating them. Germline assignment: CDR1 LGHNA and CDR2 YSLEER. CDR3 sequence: CASSQDFGTGGEQFF. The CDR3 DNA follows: TGCGCCAGCAGCCAAGATTTCGGCACCGGGGGTGAGCAGTTCTTC.

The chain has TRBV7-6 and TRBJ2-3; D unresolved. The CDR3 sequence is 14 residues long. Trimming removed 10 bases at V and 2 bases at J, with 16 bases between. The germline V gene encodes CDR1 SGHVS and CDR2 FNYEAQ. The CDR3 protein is CATSAWRSTDTQYF. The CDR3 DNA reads TGTGCCACCTCGGCGTGGCGGTCCACAGATACGCAGTATTTT.

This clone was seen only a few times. Here the CDR3 reads CASSLAGGRETQYF. The CDR3 bases are TGTGCCAGCAGCTTGGCTGGGGGGAGAGAGACCCAGTACTTC. This rearrangement joins TRBV7-9 to TRBJ2-5, with D maybe TRBD2 (6 bases). CDR3 length equals 14 residues. Germline CDR1 is SEHNR and CDR2 is FQNEAQ (reference sequence). Trimming pared 3 bases from V and 4 bases from J, leaving 12 bases between.

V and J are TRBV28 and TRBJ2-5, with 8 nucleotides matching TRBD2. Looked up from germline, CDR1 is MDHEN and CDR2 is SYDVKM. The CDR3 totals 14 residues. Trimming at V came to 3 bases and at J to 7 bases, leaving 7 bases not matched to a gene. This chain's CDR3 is CASSLSGSRVTQYF. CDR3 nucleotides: TGTGCCAGCAGTTTGAGCGGGAGTCGGGTGACCCAGTACTTC.

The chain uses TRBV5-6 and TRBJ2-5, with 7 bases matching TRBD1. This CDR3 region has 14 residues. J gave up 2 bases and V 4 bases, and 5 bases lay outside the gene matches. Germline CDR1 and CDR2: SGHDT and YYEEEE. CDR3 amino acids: CASSAQQGQETQYF. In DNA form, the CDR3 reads TGTGCCAGCAGCGCTCAACAGGGGCAAGAGACCCAGTACTTC.

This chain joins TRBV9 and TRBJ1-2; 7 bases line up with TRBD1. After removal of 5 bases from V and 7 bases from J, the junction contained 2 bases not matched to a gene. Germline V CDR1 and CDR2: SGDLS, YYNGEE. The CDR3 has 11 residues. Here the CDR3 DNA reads TGTGCCAGCAGTTCAGGGGGTGGCTACACCTTC. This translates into CASSSGGGYTF.

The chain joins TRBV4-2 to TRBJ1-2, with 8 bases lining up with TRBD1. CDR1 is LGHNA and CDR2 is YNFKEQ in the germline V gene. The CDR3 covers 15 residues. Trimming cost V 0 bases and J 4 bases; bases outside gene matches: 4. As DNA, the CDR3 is TGTGCCAGCAGCCAAGACGGGGGACAGGCCTATGGCTACACCTTC. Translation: CASSQDGGQAYGYTF.

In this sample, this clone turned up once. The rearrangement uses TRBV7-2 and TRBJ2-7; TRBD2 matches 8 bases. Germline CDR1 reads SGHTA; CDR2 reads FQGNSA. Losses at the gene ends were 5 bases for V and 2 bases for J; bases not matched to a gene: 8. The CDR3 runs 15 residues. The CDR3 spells CASSPAGGLAYEQYF. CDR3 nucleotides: TGTGCCAGCAGCCCTGCGGGGGGCTTAGCCTACGAGCAGTACTTC. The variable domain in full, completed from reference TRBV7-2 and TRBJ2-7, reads GAGVSQSPSNKVTEKGKDVELRCDPISGHTALYWYRQSLGQGLEFLIYFQGNSAPDKSGLPSDRFSAERTGGSVSTLTIQRTQQEDSAVYLCASSPAGGLAYEQYFGPGTRLTVT.

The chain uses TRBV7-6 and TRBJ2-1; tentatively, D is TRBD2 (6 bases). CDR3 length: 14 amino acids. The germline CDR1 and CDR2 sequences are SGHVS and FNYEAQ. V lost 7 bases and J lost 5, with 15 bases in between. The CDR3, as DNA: TGTGCCAGCACGGGGGACGATCCCCACAATGAGCAGTTCTTC. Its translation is CASTGDDPHNEQFF.

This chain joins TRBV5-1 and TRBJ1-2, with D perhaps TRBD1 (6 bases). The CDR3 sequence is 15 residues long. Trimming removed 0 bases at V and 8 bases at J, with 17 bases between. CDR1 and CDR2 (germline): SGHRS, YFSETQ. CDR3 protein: CASSLEGQESRGYTF. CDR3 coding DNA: TGCGCCAGCAGCTTGGAGGGACAAGAGTCTCGGGGCTACACCTTC.

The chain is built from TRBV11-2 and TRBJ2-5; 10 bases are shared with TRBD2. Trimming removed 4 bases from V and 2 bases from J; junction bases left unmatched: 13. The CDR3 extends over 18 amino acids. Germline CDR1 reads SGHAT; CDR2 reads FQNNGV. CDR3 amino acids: CASSSSSGSWSGQETQYF. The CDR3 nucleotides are TGTGCCAGCAGCTCCTCTAGCGGGAGTTGGTCGGGACAAGAGACCCAGTACTTC.

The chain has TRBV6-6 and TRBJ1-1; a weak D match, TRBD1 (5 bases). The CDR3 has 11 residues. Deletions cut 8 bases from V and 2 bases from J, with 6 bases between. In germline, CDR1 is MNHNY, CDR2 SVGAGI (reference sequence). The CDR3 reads CASGHNTEAFF. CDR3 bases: TGTGCCAGCGGACATAACACTGAAGCTTTCTTT.